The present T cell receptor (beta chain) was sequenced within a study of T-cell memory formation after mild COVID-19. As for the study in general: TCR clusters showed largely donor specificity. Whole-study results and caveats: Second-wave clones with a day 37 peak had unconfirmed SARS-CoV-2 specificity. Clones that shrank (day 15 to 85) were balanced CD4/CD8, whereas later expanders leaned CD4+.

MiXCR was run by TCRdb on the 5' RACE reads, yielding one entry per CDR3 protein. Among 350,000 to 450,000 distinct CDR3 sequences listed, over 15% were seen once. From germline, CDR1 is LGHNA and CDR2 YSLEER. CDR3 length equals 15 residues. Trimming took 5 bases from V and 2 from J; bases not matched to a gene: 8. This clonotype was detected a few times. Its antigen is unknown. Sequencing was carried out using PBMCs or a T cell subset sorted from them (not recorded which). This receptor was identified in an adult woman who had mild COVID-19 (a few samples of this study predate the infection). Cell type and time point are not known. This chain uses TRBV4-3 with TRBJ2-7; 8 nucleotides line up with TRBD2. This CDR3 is CASSFHSGTPYEQYF. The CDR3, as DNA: TGCGCCAGCAGCTTTCATAGCGGGACCCCCTACGAGCAGTACTTC.